The clone carrying this TCR beta chain was observed a handful of times. Its target is unknown. The sample originates from a study of molecular identifiers for immune sequencing clone quantification. Each CDR3 protein is one row after TCRdb ran MiXCR on the PCR reads. The table shows around 320,000 distinct CDR3 sequences, with roughly 24% occurring only once. This CDR3 region has 17 residues. Trimming left V 2 bases short and J 0 bases short, with 14 bases between. Looked up from germline, CDR1 is DFQATT and CDR2 is SNEGSKA (reference sequence). Preparation of naive CD8 libraries involved roughly 18,000 to 1,100,000 sorted cells and 10%, 30% or 50% RNA. The sorting of naive CD8 T cells used the CD8+CD4-CCR7+CD45RA+ phenotype. Overall study results and limits: Because of identical TCR molecules sharing a barcode, sizes of highly expanded clones could be underestimated.

This chain joins TRBV20-1 and TRBJ1-6; D perhaps matches TRBD1 (5 bases). The sequenced material came from naive CD8+ T cells from blood, with Jurkat cell RNA spiked in. Noted subset: FACS-sorted CD8+CD4-CCR7+CD45RA+ naive T cells. This TCR was sampled from a human donor in good health. Some libraries in this study had Jurkat cell RNA spiked in. The CDR3 DNA follows: TGCAGTGCTAGAACGTTGGGGGATTCCTCCTATAATTCACCCCTCCACTTT. Translating it yields CSARTLGDSSYNSPLHF.